Sequencing of this TCR beta chain was carried out in a study of CD8 T cells in ankylosing spondylitis. V was shortened by 2 bases and J by 4 bases, with 9 bases between the two germline ends. The CDR3 is 13 residues long. In germline, CDR1 is SGHRS, CDR2 YFSETQ. TCRdb used MiXCR to reprocess the 5' RACE reads, holding one entry per CDR3 protein. The profile covers 150,000 to 200,000 distinct CDR3 sequences, with approximately 16% appearing a single time and about 8.3% taken by the ten largest. The chain is built from TRBV5-1 and TRBJ1-2, with D possibly being TRBD1 (6 bases). This TCR was recovered from a male donor with ankylosing spondylitis or in good health (not recorded which). The sequenced sample was blood, either unsorted or a sorted T cell fraction (not recorded which). The CDR3 DNA is TGCGCCAGCAGCTTACAGGGTCCCTATGGCTACACCTTC. Translating it yields CASSLQGPYGYTF.